Listed here are 24 T cell receptor beta chains from one sample, sequenced in a study of technical replicates of blood from several donors. Profiling relied on immunoSEQ multiplex PCR, and the TCRdb table lists in-frame clones only, not all of them. The profile covers tens of thousands of clones, with around 93% appearing a single time and roughly 4% taken by the ten largest. Sequenced sample: PBMCs. These receptors were obtained from a human donor in good health. Some clones in this sample may be carry-over from other donors' samples.

The chain's CDR3 is CASSWNFGGQNTGELFF. CDR3 nucleotides: TGTGCCAGCAGCTGGAACTTCGGCGGGCAGAACACCGGGGAGCTGTTTTTT. V and J are TRBV4-2 and TRBJ2-2; tentative D call: TRBD2 (5 bases). The V end was cut by 5 bases, the J end by 1 base, with 17 bases between. The CDR3 has 17 amino acids. Germline V gives CDR1 LGHNA, CDR2 YNFKEQ.

The chain uses TRBV2 and TRBJ2-3, with 9 bases identical to TRBD1. This CDR3 has 15 residues. Trimming took 2 bases from V and 4 from J; bases not matched to a gene: 4. The germline gives CDR1 SNHLY, CDR2 FYNNEI. The CDR3 spells CASSEHRGPADTQYF. The CDR3, as DNA: TGTGCCAGCAGTGAACACAGGGGGCCTGCAGATACGCAGTATTTT.

This clone occurred once. This chain connects TRBV1 to TRBJ1-2; the table gives TRBD1 as D, unverified against the DNA. TRBV1 is termed a pseudogene. This CDR3 is 13 amino acids long. This CDR3 is CTSSYTGVGGYTF. CDR3 bases: TGCACCAGCAGCTACACAGGGGTCGGCGGCTACACCTTC.

The genes are TRBV6-6 and TRBJ1-2; the match to TRBD1 covers 7 bases. Germline values: CDR1 MNHNY, CDR2 SVGAGI (reference sequence). Germline trimming cut 5 bases from V and 13 bases from J; bases unmatched to any gene: 13. The length of the CDR3 is 13 residues. The CDR3 loop is CASSTGYRGPCTF. As DNA, the CDR3 is TGTGCCAGCAGTACGGGTTACAGGGGCCCGTGCACCTTC.

This clone came up once. The genes are TRBV2 and TRBJ2-2; 10 bases line up with TRBD2. The CDR3 loop spans 15 amino acids. The junction had 6 bases not matched to a gene; V was cut back by 5 bases and J by 6 bases. CDR1 and CDR2 (germline): SNHLY, FYNNEI. CDR3 amino acids: CASSRASGSPGELFF. For the CDR3, the DNA is TGTGCCAGCAGTCGCGCTAGCGGGAGTCCCGGGGAGCTGTTTTTT.

CDR3 sequence (DNA): TGTGCCAGCAGCGTAGATGTCAGAACTAACTATGGCTACACCTTC. Amino acids: CASSVDVRTNYGYTF. V and J are TRBV9 and TRBJ1-2; D unclear. V was cut by 0 bases and J by 0 bases, with 9 bases left in between. Germline V gene lookup returns CDR1 SGDLS and CDR2 YYNGEE. The CDR3 totals 15 residues.

The chain combines TRBV4-2 with TRBJ2-3, with 9 bases matching TRBD2. This CDR3 spans 17 amino acids. V lost 0 bases to trimming and J lost 3 bases; unmatched junction nucleotides: 7. Germline V gene lookup returns CDR1 LGHNA and CDR2 YNFKEQ. The chain's CDR3 is CASSQEIGLAQTDTQYF. The DNA for the CDR3 is TGTGCCAGCAGCCAAGAGATTGGACTAGCGCAGACAGATACGCAGTATTTT.

J is TRBJ2-1 and V is TRBV10-3, with 7 bases lining up with TRBD2. The CDR3 sequence is 14 residues long. From germline, CDR1 is ENHRY and CDR2 SYGVKD. The V gene end was trimmed by 2 bases and the J gene end by 5 bases; junction bases not matched to a gene: 3. This CDR3 reads CAISEREANNEQFF. The CDR3 DNA reads as TGTGCCATCAGTGAGCGGGAGGCCAACAATGAGCAGTTCTTC.

The rearrangement uses TRBV7-6 and TRBJ2-5, with TRBD2 identical over 8 bases. The CDR3 consists of 14 residues. The V and J ends lost 5 bases and 4 bases, in that order; junction bases with no gene match: 6. Per germline, CDR1 SGHVS and CDR2 FNYEAQ. The CDR3 bases are TGTGCCAGCAGCCCGGGACTAGTACTAGAGACCCAGTACTTC. This sequence encodes CASSPGLVLETQYF.

The V call is TRBV7-3, the J call TRBJ2-4, with D perhaps TRBD1 (6 bases). Per germline, CDR1 SGHTA and CDR2 FQGTGA. V dropped 5 bases and J dropped 5 bases, with 10 bases sitting between them. CDR3 length: 13 amino acids. The CDR3 spells CASSLGHQNIQYF. The CDR3 DNA sequence: TGTGCCAGCAGCCTGGGACACCAAAACATTCAGTACTTC.

The V gene is TRBV5-4, the J gene TRBJ1-1; TRBD1 matches 9 bases. Germline-derived CDR1 and CDR2 are SGHNT and YYREEE (reference sequence). V dropped 4 bases and J dropped 3; count of bases not matched to a gene: 7. CDR3 length: 15 amino acids. The CDR3 protein is CASSGRDRVDTEAFF. The DNA for the CDR3 is TGTGCCAGCAGCGGCCGGGACAGGGTCGACACTGAAGCTTTCTTT. The complete variable domain, with remaining parts taken from reference TRBV5-4 and TRBJ1-1, reads ETGVTQSPTHLIKTRGQQVTLRCSSQSGHNTVSWYQQALGQGPQFIFQYYREEENGRGNFPPRFSGLQFPNYSSELNVNALELDDSALYLCASSGRDRVDTEAFFGQGTRLTVV.

The V call is TRBV5-5, the J call TRBJ2-7; 8 bases are a match to TRBD1. The CDR3 covers 13 residues. Germline V gene data show CDR1 as SGHKS and CDR2 as YYEKEE (reference sequence). The trim removed 4 bases at V and 11 bases at J, leaving 11 bases unmatched. As DNA, the CDR3 is TGTGCCAGCAGCATAGAGACAGGGGCGAGGAAGTACTTC. This codes for CASSIETGARKYF.

This rearrangement joins TRBV4-3 to TRBJ2-5, with D maybe TRBD1 (5 bases). V lost 0 bases to trimming and J lost 4 bases, with 9 bases between them. Germline CDR1 is LGHNA and CDR2 is YSLEER. The CDR3 is 14 amino acids. Written as DNA, the CDR3 is TGCGCCAGCAGCCAAGAGATAGGGGCAGAGACCCAGTACTTC. Protein sequence: CASSQEIGAETQYF.

This sequence joins TRBV27 and TRBJ2-5; maybe TRBD1 (8 bases). Trimming took 1 base from V and 3 from J, leaving 15 bases between them. The germline V gene encodes CDR1 MNHEY and CDR2 SMNVEV (reference sequence). The length of the CDR3 is 16 residues. The CDR3 bases are TGTGCCAGCAGTTTATATCACAGGGGGAGGGAAGAGACCCAGTACTTC. Translated, it gives CASSLYHRGREETQYF.

V gene TRBV13 combines with J gene TRBJ1-2, with D maybe TRBD1 (5 bases). V was cut by 1 base and J by 8 bases, with 14 bases left in between. The CDR3 loop spans 14 amino acids. The germline V gene has CDR1 PRHDT and CDR2 FYEKMQ (reference sequence). DNA for the CDR3: TGTGCCAGCAGCTTAGTCCGGGGGTACTTGGGCTACACCTTC. Its translation: CASSLVRGYLGYTF.

The rearrangement joins TRBV5-5 to TRBJ2-1; D perhaps matches TRBD2 (6 bases). The V and J ends lost 3 bases and 10 bases respectively, with 11 bases between them. Germline CDR1 is SGHKS and CDR2 is YYEKEE (reference sequence). The CDR3 is made up of 12 amino acids. The CDR3 sequence: CASSWRGDEQFF. The CDR3 DNA sequence: TGTGCCAGCAGCTGGCGGGGTGACGAGCAGTTCTTC. The whole variable domain, remainder taken from reference TRBV5-5 and TRBJ2-1, is DAGVTQSPTHLIKTRGQQVTLRCSPISGHKSVSWYQQVLGQGPQFIFQYYEKEERGRGNFPDRFSARQFPNYSSELNVNALLLGDSALYLCASSWRGDEQFFGPGTRLTVL.

The CDR3 coding sequence is TGTGCCAGCAGCCAAGAAGGGAGCTCCTTTAGCTATGGCTACACCTTC. Its protein is CASSQEGSSFSYGYTF. V and J are TRBV4-2 and TRBJ1-2; D is ambiguous. V was pared by 0 bases and J by 4 bases, with 15 bases between. CDR1 LGHNA and CDR2 YNFKEQ come from the germline V gene. This CDR3 region has 16 residues.

This chain joins TRBV30 and TRBJ2-1, with 11 bases lining up with TRBD2. The CDR3 totals 15 residues. V lost 1 base to trimming and J lost 11 bases; unmatched junction nucleotides: 10. CDR1 and CDR2 (germline): GTSNPN, SVGIG (reference sequence). The CDR3, as DNA: TGTGCCTGGAGTGGAAGCCGCTCTAGCGGGGGGCAGCAGTTCTTC. Residues: CAWSGSRSSGGQQFF.

The chain combines TRBV30 with TRBJ1-1; no definite D call. Germline loops: CDR1 GTSNPN, CDR2 SVGIG (reference sequence). The CDR3 sequence is 15 residues long. Trimming removed 0 bases at V and 4 bases at J, with 15 bases between. The CDR3 DNA is TGTGCCTGGAGTGTAAGTAGCGGACGGGGCACTGAAGCTTTCTTT. This codes for CAWSVSSGRGTEAFF.

The chain is built from TRBV4-2 and TRBJ1-5; D unclear. V shed 0 bases and J shed 7 bases, with 16 bases lying between them. Germline V gene data show CDR1 as LGHNA and CDR2 as YNFKEQ. This CDR3 spans 16 amino acids. CDR3 loop: CASSQDLSRREQPQHF. The DNA for the CDR3 is TGTGCCAGCAGCCAAGATCTAAGTAGGCGGGAGCAGCCCCAGCATTTT.

The rearrangement joins TRBV7-9 to TRBJ1-2; D is perhaps TRBD1 (5 bases). This CDR3 has 14 residues. Per germline, CDR1 SEHNR and CDR2 FQNEAQ (reference sequence). Trimming removed 7 bases at V and 6 bases at J, with 18 bases between. The CDR3 loop is CASTDGEGLDGYTF. The CDR3 region has the DNA TGTGCCAGCACCGACGGGGAGGGACTGGATGGCTACACCTTC.

The chain joins TRBV14 to TRBJ1-2; the D gene is possibly TRBD1 (6 bases). CDR3 size: 15 residues. V lost 4 bases to trimming and J lost 5 bases, with 17 bases between them. Germline lookup yields CDR1 SGHDN and CDR2 FVKESK. The CDR3 protein is CASSRFNRETYGYTF. As DNA, the CDR3 is TGTGCCAGCAGCCGTTTTAACAGGGAAACATATGGCTACACCTTC.

The chain employs TRBV6-6 and TRBJ1-5, with D possibly matching TRBD1 (5 bases). V was shortened by 6 bases and J by 1 base, with 10 bases between the two germline ends. Germline CDR1 is MNHNY and CDR2 is SVGAGI (reference sequence). The CDR3 covers 14 residues. The CDR3 is CASSPGGSNQPQHF. CDR3 coding DNA: TGTGCCAGCAGCCCGGGGGGGAGCAATCAGCCCCAGCATTTT.

The rearrangement links TRBV18 to TRBJ2-3; 11 bases are shared with TRBD1. The germline V gene has CDR1 KGHSH and CDR2 LQKENI. Losses at the gene ends were 6 bases for V and 6 bases for J; bases not matched to a gene: 8. The CDR3 length is 15 residues. The CDR3: CASSRGQGAKDTQYF. The DNA for the CDR3 is TGTGCCAGCTCCCGTGGACAGGGGGCGAAGGATACGCAGTATTTT.